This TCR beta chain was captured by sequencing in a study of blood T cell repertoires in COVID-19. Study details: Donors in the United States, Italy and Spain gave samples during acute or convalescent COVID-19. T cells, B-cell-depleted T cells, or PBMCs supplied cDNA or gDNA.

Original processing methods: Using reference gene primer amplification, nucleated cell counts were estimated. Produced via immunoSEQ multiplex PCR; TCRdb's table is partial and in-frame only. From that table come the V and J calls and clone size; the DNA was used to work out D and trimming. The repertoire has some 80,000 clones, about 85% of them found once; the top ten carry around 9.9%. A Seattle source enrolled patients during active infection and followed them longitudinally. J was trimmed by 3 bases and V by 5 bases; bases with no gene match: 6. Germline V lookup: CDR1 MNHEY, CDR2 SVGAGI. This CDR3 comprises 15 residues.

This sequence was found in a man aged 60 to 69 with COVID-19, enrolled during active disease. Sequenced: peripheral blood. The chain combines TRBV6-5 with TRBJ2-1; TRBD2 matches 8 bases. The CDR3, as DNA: TGTGCCAGCAGTAACAGGGCGGGGGGCTACAATGAGCAGTTCTTC. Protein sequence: CASSNRAGGYNEQFF.